Below, one TCR beta chain is given with its context. This clonotype came up a few times. The antigen it recognizes is unknown. Per-base quality was not reported, and no clone a single base away is much larger than it. The V end loses 5 bases and the J end loses 6 bases, and a stretch of 17 bases separates them. Including the terminal cysteine and phenylalanine, the CDR3 comprises 14 residues. This entry keeps only the CDR3 DNA: 42 bases, framed from base 1. This entry is derived from a study of T cell repertoires in cytomegalovirus infection (dated by TCRdb to about 2019). About the study as a whole: The peptide stimulations were aimed at well-studied HLA-B-restricted epitopes as well as recently identified HLA-C-restricted CMV epitopes, whose presentation resists viral immunomodulation. Donor HLA type was relevant to the analysis, as public TCR beta signatures indicated carriage of CMV infection together with the matching HLA type.

Read against the paper, the sample's treatment or condition label means: in vitro stimulation with specific CMV peptide epitopes to enrich CMV-specific T cells. Points the paper makes about the study in general: The ex vivo response was dominated by HLA-C-restricted CMV-specific TCR beta clonotypes, and the single most frequent clonotype in two of eight donors was supplied by these HLA-C-restricted clonotypes. In both this cohort and an independent cohort of under 450 donors, the cumulative frequency of public TCR beta family members distinguished carriers of CMV infection plus the relevant HLA type.

The reads were generated on an Illumina HiSeq 1500. TCRdb itself trimmed the public reads at Q25 with fastp, ran MiXCR and retained productive beta chains. When rows share a CDR3 protein, they turn into one entry using the most common DNA and genes. This sample gives roughly 920,000 distinct CDR3 sequences in total; approximately 31% of them show up just once. Around 15% of the sample is held by the ten biggest clonotypes. The sequence joins TRBV12-3 or TRBV12-4 to TRBJ2-7, and possibly TRBD2, on 6 matching bases. The starting material was cultured CD8+ T cells from PBMCs, obtained from culture after CMV antigen stimulation. This clonotype was obtained from a human donor in good health (CMV status not recorded). Some clones in this sample may be carry-over from other donors' samples. CDR3 sequence: CASSLGLSHAEQYF. The DNA sequence reads TGTGCCAGCAGTCTGGGACTCTCCCACGCCGAGCAGTACTTC.